The TCR beta chain under discussion was sequenced for a study of blood T cell repertoires in COVID-19. Across the whole study: Sites across the United States, Italy and Spain contributed samples from acute and convalescent COVID-19. Sources were T cells, B-cell-depleted T cells, or PBMCs; the material itself was cDNA or gDNA.

Under the authors' procedure: Reference gene primer amplification yielded estimated nucleated cell counts. Some clones are missing from TCRdb's copy, which holds only in-frame ones; the method was immunoSEQ multiplex PCR. D and trimming were read from the DNA, whereas the V and J calls and clone size are those reported in that table. The table shows approximately 200,000 clones, with approximately 81% occurring only once. This receptor was taken from a man aged 40-49 years with acute or convalescent COVID-19. Sequencing was done on a sample of peripheral blood.

This CDR3 is CASSVGKGSTEAFF. The CDR3 region has the DNA TGTGCCAGCAGCGTAGGCAAGGGGTCAACTGAAGCTTTCTTT. V and J are TRBV9 and TRBJ1-1; D perhaps matches TRBD1 (5 bases). The CDR3 extends over 14 amino acids. Germline CDR1 is SGDLS and CDR2 is YYNGEE. The V gene lost 0 bases and the J gene lost 5 bases, with 11 bases spanning the gap. Using reference TRBV9 and TRBJ1-1 for the parts outside the CDR3, the full variable domain is DSGVTQTPKHLITATGQRVTLRCSPRSGDLSVYWYQQSLDQGLQFLIQYYNGEERAKGNILERFSAQQFPDLHSELNLSSLELGDSALYFCASSVGKGSTEAFFGQGTRLTVV.